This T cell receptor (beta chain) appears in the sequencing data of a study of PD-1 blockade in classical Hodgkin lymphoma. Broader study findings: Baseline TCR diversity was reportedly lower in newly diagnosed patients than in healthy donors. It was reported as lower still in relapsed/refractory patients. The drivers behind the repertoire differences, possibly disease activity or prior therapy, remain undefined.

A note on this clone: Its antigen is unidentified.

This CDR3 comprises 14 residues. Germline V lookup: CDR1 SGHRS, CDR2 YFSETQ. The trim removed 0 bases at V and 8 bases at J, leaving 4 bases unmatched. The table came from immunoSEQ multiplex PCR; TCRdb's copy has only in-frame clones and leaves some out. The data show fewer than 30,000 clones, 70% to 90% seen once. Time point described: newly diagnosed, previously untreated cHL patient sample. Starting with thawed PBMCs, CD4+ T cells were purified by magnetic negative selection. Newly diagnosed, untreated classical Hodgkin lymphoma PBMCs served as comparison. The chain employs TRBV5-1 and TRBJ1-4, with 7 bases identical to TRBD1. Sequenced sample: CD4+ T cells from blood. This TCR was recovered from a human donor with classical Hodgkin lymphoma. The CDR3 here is CASSLGWTGEKLFF. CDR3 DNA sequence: TGCGCCAGCAGCTTGGGATGGACAGGAGAAAAACTGTTTTTT.